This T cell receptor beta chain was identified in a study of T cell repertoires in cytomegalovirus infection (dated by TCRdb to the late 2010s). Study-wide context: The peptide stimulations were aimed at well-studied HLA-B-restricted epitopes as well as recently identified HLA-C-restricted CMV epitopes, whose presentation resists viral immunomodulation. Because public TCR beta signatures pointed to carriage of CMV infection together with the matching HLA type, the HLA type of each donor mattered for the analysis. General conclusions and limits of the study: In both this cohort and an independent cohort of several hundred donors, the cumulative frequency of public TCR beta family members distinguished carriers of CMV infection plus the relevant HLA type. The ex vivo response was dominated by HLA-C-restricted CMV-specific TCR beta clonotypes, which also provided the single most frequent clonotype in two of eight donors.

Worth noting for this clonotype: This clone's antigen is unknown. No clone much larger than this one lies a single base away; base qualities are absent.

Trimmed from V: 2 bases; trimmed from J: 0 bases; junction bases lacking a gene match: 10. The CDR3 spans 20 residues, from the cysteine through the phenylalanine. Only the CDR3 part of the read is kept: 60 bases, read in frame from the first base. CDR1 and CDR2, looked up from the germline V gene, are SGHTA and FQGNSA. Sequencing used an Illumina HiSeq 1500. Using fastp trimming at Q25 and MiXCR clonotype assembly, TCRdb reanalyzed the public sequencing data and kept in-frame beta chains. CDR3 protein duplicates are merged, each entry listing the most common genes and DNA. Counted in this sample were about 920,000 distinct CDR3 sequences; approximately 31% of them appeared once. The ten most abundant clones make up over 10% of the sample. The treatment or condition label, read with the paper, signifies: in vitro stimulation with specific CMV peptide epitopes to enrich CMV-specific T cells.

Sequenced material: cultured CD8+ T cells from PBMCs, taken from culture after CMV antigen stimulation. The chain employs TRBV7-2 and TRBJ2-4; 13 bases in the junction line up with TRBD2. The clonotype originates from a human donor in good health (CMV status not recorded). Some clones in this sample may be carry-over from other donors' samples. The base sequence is TGTGCCAGCAGCTTATTATTAGGGACTAGCGGGGTCCTAGCCAAAAACATTCAGTACTTC. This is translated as CASSLLLGTSGVLAKNIQYF. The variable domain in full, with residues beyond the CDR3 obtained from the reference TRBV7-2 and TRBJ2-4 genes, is GAGVSQSPSNKVTEKGKDVELRCDPISGHTALYWYRQSLGQGLEFLIYFQGNSAPDKSGLPSDRFSAERTGGSVSTLTIQRTQQEDSAVYLCASSLLLGTSGVLAKNIQYFGAGTRLSVL.